Shown below are 8 T cell receptor beta chains from a single sample sequenced in a study of blood T cell repertoires in COVID-19. TCRdb's table, derived via immunoSEQ multiplex PCR, lists solely in-frame clones and lacks some. The data contain 150,000 to 200,000 clones, 80% of them seen just once; the ten biggest clones take up less than 4%. Sequencing was done on a sample of PBMCs or T cells enriched from blood (not recorded which). The receptors originated from an older woman who had recovered from COVID-19.

V gene TRBV5-4 combines with J gene TRBJ1-6; D is undetermined. The CDR3 runs to 14 residues. CDR1 SGHNT and CDR2 YYREEE come from the germline V gene (reference sequence). V lost 6 bases and J lost 7, with 14 bases in between. CDR3 in amino acids: CASTPNSPNSPLHF. Written as DNA, the CDR3 is TGTGCCAGCACCCCCAACTCCCCAAATTCACCCCTCCACTTT.

The CDR3 region is CASSLEGTGVLEQYF. Written as DNA, the CDR3 is TGTGCCAGCAGCTTAGAAGGGACAGGGGTTCTCGAGCAGTACTTC. The chain recombines TRBV11-2 with TRBJ2-7, with 10 positions matching TRBD1. Germline-derived CDR1 and CDR2 are SGHAT and FQNNGV. The CDR3 totals 15 residues. V was pared by 0 bases and J by 6 bases, with 5 bases of the junction left unmatched.

J is TRBJ1-6 and V is TRBV5-1; 9 bases align to TRBD1. CDR3 length: 15 amino acids. V trimming: 2 bases; J trimming: 9 bases; junction bases outside the gene matches: 6. The germline gives CDR1 SGHRS, CDR2 YFSETQ. CDR3 nucleotides: TGCGCCAGCAGCTTACAGGGGGCCCCCTTTTCACCCCTCCACTTT. Encoded protein: CASSLQGAPFSPLHF.

This chain connects TRBV15 to TRBJ2-7, with 7 bases matching TRBD2. J was trimmed by 2 bases and V by 5 bases; bases with no gene match: 0. Germline V gives CDR1 LNHNV, CDR2 YYDKDF (reference sequence). The CDR3 runs to 12 residues. The CDR3, as DNA: TGTGCCACCAGCCGGGGGGCCTACGAGCAGTACTTC. It yields the protein CATSRGAYEQYF.

V usage is TRBV5-8 and J usage is TRBJ1-1; tentative D call: TRBD1 (5 bases). The germline V and J ends were trimmed by 4 bases and 10 bases, with 23 bases remaining between them. This CDR3 has 15 amino acids. The germline gives CDR1 SGHTS, CDR2 YDEGEE. Written as DNA, the CDR3 is TGTGCCAGCAGCCCGACAGCGCAAACAGGCCACGGAGCTTTCTTT. Protein: CASSPTAQTGHGAFF. The full variable domain, rest sourced from reference TRBV5-8 and TRBJ1-1, is EAGVTQSPTHLIKTRGQQATLRCSPISGHTSVYWYQQALGLGLQFLLWYDEGEERNRGNFPPRFSGRQFPNYSSELNVNALELEDSALYLCASSPTAQTGHGAFFGQGTRLTVV.

V is TRBV5-8 and J is TRBJ1-2; D call uncertain. Trimming pared 1 base from V and 0 bases from J, leaving 7 bases between. The CDR3 totals 14 residues. Germline assignment: CDR1 SGHTS and CDR2 YDEGEE. In DNA form, the CDR3 reads TGTGCCAGCAGCTTGACAGAAACTAACTATGGCTACACCTTC. Amino acid sequence: CASSLTETNYGYTF.

CDR3 amino acids: CASSLPPGGAYEQYF. CDR3 DNA: TGTGCCAGCAGCTTACCCCCCGGAGGGGCCTACGAGCAGTACTTC. The rearrangement links TRBV7-2 to TRBJ2-7; a weak D match, TRBD2 (6 bases). V gave up 2 bases and J gave up 2 bases, with 13 bases separating them. There are 15 residues in the CDR3. CDR1 is SGHTA, CDR2 FQGNSA, per germline.

The J gene is TRBJ1-1, the V gene TRBV19; maybe TRBD1 (5 bases). CDR1 and CDR2 from the germline V gene are LNHDA and SQIVND (reference sequence). V dropped 4 bases and J dropped 5 bases, with 11 bases sitting between them. The CDR3 length is 13 residues. CDR3 region: CASSKQVKTEAFF. In DNA, the CDR3 is TGTGCCAGTAGTAAACAGGTCAAAACTGAAGCTTTCTTT.